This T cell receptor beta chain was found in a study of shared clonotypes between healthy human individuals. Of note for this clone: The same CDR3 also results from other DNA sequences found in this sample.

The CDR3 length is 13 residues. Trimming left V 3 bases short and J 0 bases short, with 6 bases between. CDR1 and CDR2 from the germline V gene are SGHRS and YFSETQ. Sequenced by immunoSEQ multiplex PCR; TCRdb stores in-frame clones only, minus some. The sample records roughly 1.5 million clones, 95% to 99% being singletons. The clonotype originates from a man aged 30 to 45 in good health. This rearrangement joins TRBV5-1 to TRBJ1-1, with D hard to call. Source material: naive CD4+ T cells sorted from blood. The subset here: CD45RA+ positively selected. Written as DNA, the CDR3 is TGCGCCAGCAGCTATGATATGAACACTGAAGCTTTCTTT. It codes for CASSYDMNTEAFF.